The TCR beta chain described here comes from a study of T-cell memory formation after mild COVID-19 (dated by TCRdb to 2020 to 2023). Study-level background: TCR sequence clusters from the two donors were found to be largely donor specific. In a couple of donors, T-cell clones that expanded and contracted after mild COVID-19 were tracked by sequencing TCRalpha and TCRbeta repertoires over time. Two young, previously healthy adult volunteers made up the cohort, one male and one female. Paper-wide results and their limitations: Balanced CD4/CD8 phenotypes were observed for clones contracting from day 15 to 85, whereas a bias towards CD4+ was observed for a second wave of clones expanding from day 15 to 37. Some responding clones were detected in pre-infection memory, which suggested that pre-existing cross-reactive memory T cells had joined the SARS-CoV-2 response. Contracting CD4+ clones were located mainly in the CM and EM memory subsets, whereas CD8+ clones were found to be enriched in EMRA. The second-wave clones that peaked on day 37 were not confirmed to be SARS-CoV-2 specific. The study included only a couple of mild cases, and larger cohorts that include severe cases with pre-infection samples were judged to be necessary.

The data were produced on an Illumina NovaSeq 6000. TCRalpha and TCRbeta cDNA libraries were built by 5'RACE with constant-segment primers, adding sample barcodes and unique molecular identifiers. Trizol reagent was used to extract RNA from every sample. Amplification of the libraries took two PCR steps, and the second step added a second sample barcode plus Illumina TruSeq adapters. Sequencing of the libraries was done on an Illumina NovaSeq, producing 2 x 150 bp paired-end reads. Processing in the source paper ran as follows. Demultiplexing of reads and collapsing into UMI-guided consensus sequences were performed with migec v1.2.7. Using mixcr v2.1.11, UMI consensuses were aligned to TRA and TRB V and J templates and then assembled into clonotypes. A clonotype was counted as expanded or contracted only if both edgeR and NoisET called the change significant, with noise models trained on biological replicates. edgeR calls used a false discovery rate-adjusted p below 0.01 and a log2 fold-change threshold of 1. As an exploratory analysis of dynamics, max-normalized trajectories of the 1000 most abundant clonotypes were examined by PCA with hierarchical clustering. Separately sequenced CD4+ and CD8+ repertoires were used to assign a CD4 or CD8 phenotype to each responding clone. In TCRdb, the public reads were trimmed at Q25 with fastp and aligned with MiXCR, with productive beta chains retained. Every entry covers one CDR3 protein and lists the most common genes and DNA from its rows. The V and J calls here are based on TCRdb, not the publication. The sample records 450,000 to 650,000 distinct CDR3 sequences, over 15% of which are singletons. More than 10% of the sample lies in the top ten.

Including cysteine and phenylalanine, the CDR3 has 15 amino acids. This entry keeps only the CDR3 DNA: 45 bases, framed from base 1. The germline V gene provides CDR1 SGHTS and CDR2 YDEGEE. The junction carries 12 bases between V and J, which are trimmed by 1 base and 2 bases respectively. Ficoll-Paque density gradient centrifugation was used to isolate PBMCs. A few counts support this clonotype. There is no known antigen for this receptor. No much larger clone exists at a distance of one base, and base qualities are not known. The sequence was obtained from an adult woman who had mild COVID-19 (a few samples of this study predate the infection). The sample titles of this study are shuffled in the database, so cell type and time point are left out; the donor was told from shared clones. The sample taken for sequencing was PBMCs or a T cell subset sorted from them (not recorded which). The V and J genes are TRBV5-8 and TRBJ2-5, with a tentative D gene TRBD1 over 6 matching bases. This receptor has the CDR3 CASSLLQGGQETQYF. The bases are TGTGCCAGCAGCTTGTTACAGGGCGGTCAAGAGACCCAGTACTTC.